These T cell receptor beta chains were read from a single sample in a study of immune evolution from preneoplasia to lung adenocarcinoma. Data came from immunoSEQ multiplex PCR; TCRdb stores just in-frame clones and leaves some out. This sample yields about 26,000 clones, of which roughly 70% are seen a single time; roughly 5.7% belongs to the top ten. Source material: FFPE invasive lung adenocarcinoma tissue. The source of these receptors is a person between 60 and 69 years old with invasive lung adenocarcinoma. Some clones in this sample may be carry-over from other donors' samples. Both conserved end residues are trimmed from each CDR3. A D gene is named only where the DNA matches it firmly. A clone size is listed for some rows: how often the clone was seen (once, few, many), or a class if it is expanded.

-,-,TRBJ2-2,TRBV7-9,ASSLRSGRRNTGELF
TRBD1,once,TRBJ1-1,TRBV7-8,ASSPGQGVNTEAF
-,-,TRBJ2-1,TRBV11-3,ASSLGGLNYNEQF
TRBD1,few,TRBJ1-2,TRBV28,ASSSAGTGGDYGYT
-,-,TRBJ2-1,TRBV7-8,ASSEGGRSYNEQF
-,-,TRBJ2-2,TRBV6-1,ASRAGQSNTGELF
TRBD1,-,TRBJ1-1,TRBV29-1,SVDRRDSTEAF
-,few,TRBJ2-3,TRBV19,ASRPPADTDTQY
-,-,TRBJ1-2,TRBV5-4,ASSVDIYGYT
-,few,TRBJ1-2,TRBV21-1,ASSKARGRTHYGYT
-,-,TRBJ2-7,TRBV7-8,ASSLDKGGEGQY
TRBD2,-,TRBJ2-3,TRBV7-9,ASSFGLAGGPSRDTQY
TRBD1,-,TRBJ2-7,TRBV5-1,ASSPIPGQGAGEQY
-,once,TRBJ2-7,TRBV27,ASSLLVDNPKRSEQY
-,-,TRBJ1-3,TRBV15,ATRASSGNTIY